The TCR beta chain described here comes from a study of shared clonotypes between healthy human individuals (dated by TCRdb to 2020 to 2021). Background for the entire study: The cohort comprised two women and a few men aged 18 to 49 years. For each donor, CD4 naive and CD4 memory were each run on three plates, CD8 naive on two plates, and CD8 memory on one plate. The study deeply sequenced blood TCR repertoires of about 5 healthy adults to estimate repertoire size and the extent of clonotype sharing between individuals. To increase sequencing depth and limit assay-specific biases, different laboratories used diverse techniques to prepare libraries and sequence TCR repertoires. Each donor's leukapheresis produced roughly between about 0.9 and 9.5 billion PBMCs. Points the paper makes about the study in general: Compared with non-shared clonotypes, the clonotypes found in all four sorted-subset donors had higher generation probabilities. Because the study included a small number of donors, the genetic and exposure-history diversity represented was limited. Sharing across a handful of donors was observed for 5% to 6.5% of naive CD4, under 4% of naive CD8, about 2.3% of memory CD4, and around 0.4% of memory CD8 clonotypes. Pairwise subsampling led to the expectation that sequencing depth would affect the degree of clonotype sharing among donors. Even with the large sequencing depth, rarefaction of the sorted-subset datasets indicated that sequencing was incomplete. Sampling was restricted to blood, and TCR repertoires in tissues likely differ from the TCR repertoires found in blood. Larger estimated clonotype richness was generally found for naive subsets than for memory subsets.

A single count supports this clone. It has no known antigen specificity. The record has no base qualities; no much larger clone is one base away. TCR CDR3 regions were amplified from genomic DNA by multiplex PCR using the deep immunoSEQ assay. Extracted genomic DNA from each cell subset was spread evenly across all wells of several immunoSEQ 96-well plates, with each plate serving as a replicate. For sorted subsets, around 200 ng genomic DNA, equal to 30,000 to 35,000 T cell genomes, was loaded into each replicate PCR. Purified libraries were measured with a Qubit 3.0 fluorometer, size-checked on a Bioanalyzer 2100, and measured again with the KAPA Library Quantification kit. A separate single-read 150-cycle Illumina NextSeq 550 flow cell was used to sequence each immunoSEQ 96-well plate. On the authors' methods: Because only junctional sequences without quality scores were contained in the immunoSEQ output, filtering matching that applied to full-length reads could not be performed. Sequences were annotated with PyIR, a Python wrapper for IgBLAST v1.9, and V/J genes and CDR3 were assigned using IMGT germline references. Reads were removed for weak V/J assignments (E-value above 1e-6), missing CDR3, stop codons, out-of-frame junctions, or ambiguous translated residues. V3J clonotypes were defined as sequences sharing the same inferred V gene, J gene, and CDR3 amino acid sequence. The percentage overlap between two repertoires was calculated by dividing the number of shared unique clonotypes by the size of the smaller repertoire. RTK rarefaction, the Chao1 estimator, and Recon v2.1 estimates of unobserved clonotypes were used to assess repertoire richness. For all TCRbeta clonotypes obtained by the gDNA method from a few donors, generation probabilities were computed with OLGA. TCRdb mirrors the immuneACCESS table, restricted to in-frame sequences. Some clones are absent from its copies; in checked studies, under half trace to an unresolved V gene, and the reason for the others is unknown. That table gives V, J and clone size, and the DNA gave D and trimming. The sample table contains over a million clones; only one count was recorded for around 97% of them. Jointly, the top ten make up 0.95% to 1.5% of the sample.

The donors were healthy, HIV-negative adults with no recently reported acute infections or vaccinations. Only Caucasian adults living in Nashville, Tennessee, USA were represented among the donors. CD4+ T cells were enriched by magnetic negative selection, after which naive cells were positively selected on CD45RA and the negative fraction was taken as the memory subset. After blood collection by leukapheresis, PBMCs were isolated using Ficoll-Histopaque density gradient centrifugation and then cryopreserved in the vapor phase of liquid nitrogen. Purity and quantity of every magnetically sorted T cell population were checked by analytical flow cytometry. Genomic DNA was isolated from every sorted fraction and measured by UV absorbance on a Nanodrop 2000c. V is cut by 7 bases and J by 1 base, and the space between the germline ends is 14 bases. There are 14 amino acids in the CDR3, from cysteine to phenylalanine inclusive. The kept DNA is CDR3 alone, 42 bases in frame from the first base. Reading the germline V gene gives CDR1 ENHRY and CDR2 SYGVKD.

The sequenced sample was naive CD4+ T cells sorted from blood. The meaning of the sample's cell subset or site label: CD45RA+ positively selected. This receptor was taken from a man younger than 40 in good health. This sequence uses TRBV10-3 and TRBJ2-7; TRBD1 is perhaps the D gene, given 6 matching bases. The CDR3 has the sequence CAITVFQGSYEQYF. The DNA sequence follows: TGTGCCATCACCGTTTTTCAGGGGTCCTACGAGCAGTACTTC.